This entry lists 24 T cell receptor beta chains sequenced from one sample in a study of blood T cells in healthy people across ages. With a J-beta primer mix and a sample-barcoded 5' primer, a second PCR ran roughly 6 to 11 cycles. TCRdb independently ran MiXCR on the 5' RACE reads; one entry per CDR3 protein. The sample contains about 1 million distinct CDR3 sequences, more than 35% of which appear only once. Input material: blood. The receptor source for this set is an older woman in good health.

Only one count was recorded for this clonotype. This sequence joins TRBV30 and TRBJ2-4; D is unclear. The J call may not be correct, given that the DNA end is closer to TRBJ2-7. Germline CDR1 and CDR2: GTSNPN and SVGIG (reference sequence). The CDR3 loop spans 14 amino acids. This CDR3 is CAWSVLGNPYEQYF. The CDR3 DNA reads TGTGCCTGGAGTGTACTGGGGAACCCCTACGAGCAGTACTTC.

The rearrangement joins TRBV10-3 to TRBJ2-7; no clear D. The CDR3 is made up of 12 amino acids. The V gene's germline CDR1 is ENHRY and CDR2 SYGVKD. Trimming took 1 base from V and 4 from J, leaving 5 bases between them. The CDR3 DNA is TGTGCCATCAGTGAGTGGGGATACGAGCAGTACTTC. This codes for CAISEWGYEQYF.

The chain couples TRBV11-2 to TRBJ2-7, with D perhaps matching TRBD2 (6 bases). This CDR3 contains 15 residues. The germline CDR1 and CDR2 sequences are SGHAT and FQNNGV. V was clipped by 3 bases and J by 0 bases, with 12 bases between them. The CDR3 spells CASSFGSLSSYEQYF. The CDR3 DNA reads as TGTGCCAGCAGCTTCGGGAGTTTAAGCTCCTACGAGCAGTACTTC.

This clonotype was observed a few times. The CDR3 coding sequence is TGTGCCAGCAGTTACCGGGACAGGGGAACAGATACGCAGTATTTT. Residues: CASSYRDRGTDTQYF. J is TRBJ2-3 and V is TRBV6-5; 10 bases are shared with TRBD1. The CDR3 contains 15 residues. CDR1 MNHEY and CDR2 SVGAGI come from the germline V gene. With 2 bases clipped from V and 3 bases from J, the junction kept 2 bases outside the gene matches.

Worth noting for this clonotype: This may be a read error, as it is one base from a much larger clone. In this CDR3 the conserved last residue, phenylalanine or tryptophan, is missing, so a read error is likely. The V call is TRBV6-1, the J call TRBJ2-7; TRBD2 agrees at 12 bases. The germline CDR1 and CDR2 sequences are MNHNS and SASEGT. The CDR3 contains 14 residues. Unmatched junction bases numbered 0, after V lost 4 bases and J lost 2 bases. The CDR3 reads CASSGLAGAYEQYL. CDR3 in DNA: TGTGCCAGCAGTGGACTAGCGGGAGCCTACGAGCAGTACTTA.

V is TRBV6-5 and J is TRBJ2-1; TRBD2 matches 9 bases. CDR1 and CDR2 from the germline V gene are MNHEY and SVGAGI. Trimming cost V 0 bases and J 8 bases; bases outside gene matches: 2. CDR3 size: 14 residues. The CDR3 DNA follows: TGTGCCAGCAGTTACTCGGGACTAGCCGATGAGCAGTTCTTC. Translation: CASSYSGLADEQFF.

This rearrangement joins TRBV27 to TRBJ1-2; weak D call: TRBD1 (5 bases). Germline loops: CDR1 MNHEY, CDR2 SMNVEV (reference sequence). This CDR3 has 17 amino acids. V dropped 4 bases and J dropped 2 bases, with 20 bases sitting between them. This CDR3 reads CASSSLKWDGMNYGYTF. CDR3 DNA sequence: TGTGCCAGCAGTTCTTTAAAATGGGACGGGATGAACTATGGCTACACCTTC.

The chain couples TRBV6-1 to TRBJ2-1, with 7 bases fitting TRBD2. The CDR3 spans 15 residues. The V and J ends lost 7 bases and 3 bases, in that order; junction bases with no gene match: 9. Germline values: CDR1 MNHNS, CDR2 SASEGT. CDR3: CASTPGPGGYNEQFF. DNA of the CDR3: TGTGCCAGCACCCCGGGGCCGGGGGGCTACAATGAGCAGTTCTTC.

This chain joins TRBV2 and TRBJ2-4, with 12 bases matching TRBD2. Looked up from germline, CDR1 is SNHLY and CDR2 is FYNNEI. The CDR3 is 12 residues long. The J segment lost 13 bases and the V segment lost 6 bases, leaving 4 bases of the junction unmatched. The CDR3 loop is CASSASGREQYF. The CDR3 coding sequence is TGTGCCAGCAGCGCTAGCGGGAGGGAGCAGTACTTC. The full variable domain, completed using reference TRBV2 and TRBJ2-4, is EPEVTQTPSHQVTQMGQEVILRCVPISNHLYFYWYRQILGQKVEFLVSFYNNEISEKSEIFDDQFSVERPDGSNFTLKIRSTKLEDSAMYFCASSASGREQYFGAGTRLSVL.

This clonotype came up many times. This chain joins TRBV20-1 and TRBJ2-1; 7 nucleotides match TRBD2. The trim removed 0 bases at V and 7 bases at J, leaving 9 bases unmatched. CDR3 length: 15 residues. Germline loops: CDR1 DFQATT, CDR2 SNEGSKA (reference sequence). CDR3 in amino acids: CSARDGGPGGNEQFF. The CDR3 DNA follows: TGCAGTGCTAGAGATGGTGGGCCCGGGGGGAATGAGCAGTTCTTC.

The chain recombines TRBV29-1 with TRBJ2-1; 10 nucleotides match TRBD2. The J segment lost 10 bases and the V segment lost 7 bases, leaving 10 bases of the junction unmatched. Germline CDR1 SQVTM, CDR2 ANQGSEA. The CDR3 spans 13 residues. Here the CDR3 reads CSAVRAGGLEQFF. The DNA for the CDR3 is TGCAGCGCGGTGCGAGCGGGAGGGTTAGAGCAGTTCTTC.

The V call is TRBV20-1, the J call TRBJ2-3; D call uncertain. CDR3 length: 14 residues. The germline CDR1 and CDR2 sequences are DFQATT and SNEGSKA (reference sequence). The V and J ends lost 3 bases and 2 bases respectively, with 12 bases between them. This CDR3 is CSASSGPHTDTQYF. As DNA, the CDR3 is TGCAGTGCTAGTTCTGGACCACACACAGATACGCAGTATTTT.

The table lists this clonotype with a few counts. The chain couples TRBV6-6 to TRBJ2-5; TRBD1 matches 7 bases. Per germline, CDR1 MNHNY and CDR2 SVGAGI (reference sequence). The CDR3 spans 15 residues. V shed 1 base and J 0 bases; nucleotides not matched to a gene: 2. CDR3 amino acids: CASSYLGQHQETQYF. In nucleotides, the CDR3 is TGTGCCAGCAGTTACTTGGGACAGCACCAAGAGACCCAGTACTTC.

The CDR3 protein is CASSLTRAQYF. In nucleotides, the CDR3 is TGTGCCAGCAGCTTAACGAGGGCGCAGTATTTT. The gene calls are TRBV7-9 and TRBJ2-3, with D perhaps TRBD2 (5 bases). Looked up from germline, CDR1 is SEHNR and CDR2 is FQNEAQ (reference sequence). The CDR3 runs 11 residues. Trimming shortened V by 2 bases and J by 10 bases, and 7 bases separated the two germline ends.

J is TRBJ2-3 and V is TRBV11-2, with a possible D match to TRBD1 (7 bases). V was pared by 3 bases and J by 3 bases, with 13 bases between. The CDR3 length is 15 residues. The germline CDR1 and CDR2 sequences are SGHAT and FQNNGV. CDR3 residues: CASSFFQGGTDTQYF. Here the CDR3 DNA reads TGTGCCAGCAGCTTTTTCCAGGGGGGAACAGATACGCAGTATTTT.

The chain employs TRBV6-1 and TRBJ1-2; the D gene is possibly TRBD1 (5 bases). The CDR3 runs to 15 residues. Germline CDR1 and CDR2: MNHNS and SASEGT. The V end was cut by 9 bases, the J end by 0 bases, with 17 bases between. The CDR3 loop is CASSDDRLANYGYTF. Here the CDR3 DNA reads TGTGCCAGTTCCGACGACAGACTGGCTAACTATGGCTACACCTTC.

This clonotype turned up a few times. The gene calls are TRBV10-3 and TRBJ2-7; D gene uncertain. In germline, CDR1 is ENHRY, CDR2 SYGVKD. This CDR3 contains 14 residues. Trimming removed 6 bases from V and 0 bases from J, with 12 bases in between. The CDR3 sequence is CAIRATENSYEQYF. In DNA form, the CDR3 reads TGTGCCATCAGGGCAACAGAGAACTCCTACGAGCAGTACTTC.

J is TRBJ1-2 and V is TRBV20-1; a possible D gene is TRBD1 (6 bases). Per germline, CDR1 DFQATT and CDR2 SNEGSKA (reference sequence). The CDR3 spans 14 residues. Deletions cut 4 bases from V and 2 bases from J, with 14 bases between. The CDR3 DNA follows: TGCAGTGCTATATACAGGGACGGCAACTATGGCTACACCTTC. Translating gives CSAIYRDGNYGYTF.

The chain couples TRBV29-1 to TRBJ2-1; D is perhaps TRBD1 or TRBD2 (5 bases each). This CDR3 is built from 15 residues. V lost 4 bases, J lost 9 bases, and 22 bases lay in between. The germline gives CDR1 SQVTM, CDR2 ANQGSEA. The CDR3 nucleotides are TGCAGCGTTGGGGGTGGGACCTTCAAAGGAATTGAGCAGTTCTTC. This sequence encodes CSVGGGTFKGIEQFF.

A few counts support this clonotype. The rearrangement links TRBV10-3 to TRBJ2-3, with TRBD2 matching over 9 bases. J was trimmed by 3 bases and V by 4 bases; bases with no gene match: 11. This CDR3 region has 17 residues. Germline V gives CDR1 ENHRY, CDR2 SYGVKD. CDR3 nucleotide sequence: TGTGCCATCAGTGGTAGCGGGAGACGTCAAAGTACAGATACGCAGTATTTT. Protein: CAISGSGRRQSTDTQYF.

This CDR3 reads CASSLRGRAWSTDTQYF. The CDR3, as DNA: TGTGCCAGCAGCTTACGCGGGAGGGCCTGGAGCACAGATACGCAGTATTTT. The rearrangement uses TRBV5-8 and TRBJ2-3; TRBD2 matches 9 bases. The V and J ends lost 2 bases and 0 bases, in that order; junction bases with no gene match: 7. The germline gives CDR1 SGHTS, CDR2 YDEGEE. This CDR3 has 17 residues.

This clonotype showed up just a few times. This chain joins TRBV12-3 or TRBV12-4 and TRBJ2-1; TRBD1 agrees at 7 bases. The CDR3 runs 15 residues. V trimming: 1 base; J trimming: 4 bases; junction bases outside the gene matches: 4. In nucleotides, the CDR3 is TGTGCCAGCAGTTTAGACAGGGGAGAGTACAATGAGCAGTTCTTC. Its translation: CASSLDRGEYNEQFF.

The rearrangement joins TRBV12-3 or TRBV12-4 to TRBJ2-4, with D perhaps given as TRBD1 or TRBD2 (5 bases each). The CDR3 extends over 16 amino acids. Trimming shortened V by 3 bases and J by 13 bases, and 25 bases separated the two germline ends. CDR3 region: CASSFASGRPRGEQYF. In DNA form, the CDR3 reads TGTGCCAGCAGTTTCGCCTCGGGACGACCCCGAGGGGAGCAGTACTTC.

This chain links TRBV27 with TRBJ2-7; D gene uncertain. Germline V gene data show CDR1 as MNHEY and CDR2 as SMNVEV (reference sequence). The CDR3 is made up of 16 amino acids. The germline V and J ends were trimmed by 4 bases and 0 bases, with 16 bases remaining between them. The CDR3 DNA follows: TGTGCCAGCAGTTACGCCTCCCCCTCGAGCTCCTACGAGCAGTACTTC. Its protein product is CASSYASPSSSYEQYF.